A selection of T cell receptor beta chains follows, all from one sample in a study of T cell changes during pregnancy in multiple sclerosis. Clones were sequenced by immunoSEQ multiplex PCR, and TCRdb holds only the in-frame ones, with some missing. The sample contains over 45,000 clones, about nine tenths of which appear only once. The source was peripheral blood, collected after pregnancy. The receptors were sampled from a female donor with multiple sclerosis, enrolled in a pregnancy study. CDR3s include the opening cysteine and the closing phenylalanine or tryptophan. D genes are given only for firm matches. Size is stated for part of the rows, as once, few or many counts, or as a class when the clone is expanded.

TRBJ2-3 TRBV7-6 . . TGTGCCAGCAGCCCCGAAAGGTCCCTCAGGGACACAGATACGCAGTATTTT CASSPERSLRDTDTQYF
TRBJ1-2 TRBV5-6 . . TGTGCCAGCAGCTCTTCCGCGCCTCGGGGACTGACCTATGGCTACACCTTC CASSSSAPRGLTYGYTF
TRBJ1-2 TRBV6-5 . . TGTGCCAGCAGTTCTGACCCACAGGCCTATGGCTACACCTTC CASSSDPQAYGYTF
TRBJ2-1 TRBV27 . . TGTGCCAGCAGTTTGAGCTCCTACAATGAGCAGTTCTTC CASSLSSYNEQFF
TRBJ1-1 TRBV6-1 few . TGTGCCAGCAATTTAGAGGACAGCTCTTTTGAAGCTTTCTTT CASNLEDSSFEAFF
TRBJ1-2 TRBV7-2 . . TGTGCCAGCAGCCGGAGCAGCAGGGCGGCTGGCTACACCTTC CASSRSSRAAGYTF
TRBJ1-6 TRBV9 . . TGTGCCAGCAGCGTTCAGGGTCAGCTTAATTCACCCCTCCACTTT CASSVQGQLNSPLHF
TRBJ2-5 TRBV7-8 few . TGTGCCAGCAGCTTTGACACCCAAGAGACCCAGTACTTC CASSFDTQETQYF
TRBJ1-5 TRBV7-9 . TRBD1 TGTGCCAGCAGCTGGACAGGGGACAATCAGCCCCAGCATTTT CASSWTGDNQPQHF
TRBJ1-2 TRBV7-2 . TRBD1 TGTGCCGGGAAGACAGGGGAGGGAGGCTACACCTTC CAGKTGEGGYTF
TRBJ1-1 TRBV2 . . TGTGCCAGCAAGTTTGACAGCATGAACACTGAAGCTTTCTTT CASKFDSMNTEAFF
TRBJ2-7 TRBV6-6 . TRBD2 TGTGCCAGCAAACGGGGGACTAGCGGGGGGACCTACGAGCAGTACTTC CASKRGTSGGTYEQYF
TRBJ1-5 TRBV28 . . TGTGCCCACGGGAGCCCAAGCAATCAGCCCCAGCATTTT CAHGSPSNQPQHF
TRBJ2-7 TRBV5-1 . TRBD2 TGCGCCAGCAGTCCCACGACTAGCGGGGTCTACGAGCAGTACTTC CASSPTTSGVYEQYF
TRBJ2-7 TRBV19 . . TGTGCCAGTAGTACGGACGGACAACTCTCCTACGAGCAGTACTTC CASSTDGQLSYEQYF
TRBJ1-2 TRBV29-1 . . TGCAGCGCCGAGAGCAGGGGACGCGATGGCTACACCTTC CSAESRGRDGYTF
TRBJ1-5 TRBV4-3 . TRBD1 TGCGCCAGCAGTCGAAACAGCAGGGGGCGGCAGCCCCAGCATTTT CASSRNSRGRQPQHF
TRBJ2-5 TRBV7-2 once TRBD2 TGTGCCAGCAGCCGGTGGACTAGCGGGGGGGCCGGTGAGACCCAGTACTTC CASSRWTSGGAGETQYF
TRBJ1-5 TRBV6-6 . . TGTGCCAGCAGTTCCCGGGGGTTCGGCAATCAGCCCCAGCATTTT CASSSRGFGNQPQHF
TRBJ1-2 TRBV6-1 . . TGTGCCAGCAGTGCTTCAGGGCAGGGGTATGGCTACACCTTC CASSASGQGYGYTF
TRBJ1-1 TRBV5-1 . . TGCGCCAGCAGGGCAGGGGTGAACACTGAAGCTTTCTTT CASRAGVNTEAFF
TRBJ2-5 TRBV4-3 . TRBD2 TGCGCCAGTAGCCAGGAGGGTAGCGGGAGCCAAGAGACCCAGTACTTC CASSQEGSGSQETQYF
TRBJ1-1 TRBV6-5 . TRBD1 TGTGCCAGCAGCCGTAGGACAGGGAGCACTGAAGCTTTCTTT CASSRRTGSTEAFF
TRBJ1-1 TRBV15 . . TGTGCCACCAGCAGAGATCGGAGGACTGAAGCTTTCTTT CATSRDRRTEAFF
TRBJ2-5 TRBV2 . TRBD1 TGTGCCAGCACTAGACAGGGGGAGGTAGAGACCCAGTACTTC CASTRQGEVETQYF
TRBJ2-7 TRBV19 . TRBD1 TGTGCCAGTAGTTACGGGACAGACTACGAGCAGTACTTC CASSYGTDYEQYF
TRBJ1-1 TRBV11-2 . . TGTGCCAGCAGCTTAGGCAGGGGGAACACTGAAGCTTTCTTT CASSLGRGNTEAFF